The subject of this entry is one TCR beta chain. This entry is derived from a study of T cell changes during pregnancy in multiple sclerosis. The method was immunoSEQ multiplex PCR; TCRdb's version includes in-frame clones alone and lacks a portion of them. The sample has roughly 87,000 clones; just under 95% are singletons. This receptor was identified in a female donor in good health, enrolled as a control in a pregnancy study. Sequencing used peripheral blood, obtained in the third trimester of pregnancy.

The CDR3 region has the DNA TGTGCCAGTAGTAATCGCGGGCTCAGCAATCAGCCCCAGCATTTT. Translated, it gives CASSNRGLSNQPQHF. V is TRBV19 and J is TRBJ1-5; D is uncertain. Germline loops: CDR1 LNHDA, CDR2 SQIVND (reference sequence). CDR3 length equals 15 residues. Trimming stripped 4 bases from V and 1 base from J, with 11 bases between.